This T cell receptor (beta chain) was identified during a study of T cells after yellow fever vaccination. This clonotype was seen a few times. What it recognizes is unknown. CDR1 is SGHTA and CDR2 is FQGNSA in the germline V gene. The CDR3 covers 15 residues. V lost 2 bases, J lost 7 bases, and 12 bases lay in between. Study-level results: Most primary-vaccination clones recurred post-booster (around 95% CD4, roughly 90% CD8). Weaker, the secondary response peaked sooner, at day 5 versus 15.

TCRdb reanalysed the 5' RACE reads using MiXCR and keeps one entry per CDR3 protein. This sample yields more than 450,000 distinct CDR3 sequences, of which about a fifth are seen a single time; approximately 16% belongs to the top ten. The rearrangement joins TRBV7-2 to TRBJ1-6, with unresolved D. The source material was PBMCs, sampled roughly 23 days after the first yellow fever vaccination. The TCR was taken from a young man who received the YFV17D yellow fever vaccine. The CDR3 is CASSLHALGNSPLHF. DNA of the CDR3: TGTGCCAGCAGCTTACACGCCCTTGGGAATTCACCCCTCCACTTT.